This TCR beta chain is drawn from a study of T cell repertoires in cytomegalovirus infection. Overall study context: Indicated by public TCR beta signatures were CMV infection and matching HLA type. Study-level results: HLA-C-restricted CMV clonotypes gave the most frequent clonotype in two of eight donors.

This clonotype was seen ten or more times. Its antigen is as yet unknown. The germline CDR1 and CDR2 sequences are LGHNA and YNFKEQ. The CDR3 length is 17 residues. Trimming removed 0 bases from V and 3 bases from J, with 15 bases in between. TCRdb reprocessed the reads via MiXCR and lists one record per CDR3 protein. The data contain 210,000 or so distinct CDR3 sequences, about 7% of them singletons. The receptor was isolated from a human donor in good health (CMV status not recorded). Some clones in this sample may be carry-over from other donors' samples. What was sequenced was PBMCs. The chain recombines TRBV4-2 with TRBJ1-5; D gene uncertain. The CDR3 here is CASSQDKASATNQPQHF. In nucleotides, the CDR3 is TGTGCCAGCAGCCAAGATAAGGCGTCCGCAACCAATCAGCCCCAGCATTTT.